The TCR beta chain under discussion was sequenced for a study of Graves' ophthalmopathy and Graves' hyperthyroidism. On the study more broadly: Peripheral blood was gathered at the point of initial diagnosis, before any treatment started.

Germline assignment: CDR1 SGHRS and CDR2 YFSETQ. V dropped 2 bases and J dropped 5; count of bases not matched to a gene: 8. This CDR3 has 15 amino acids. Investigators amplified TCR beta CDR3 regions from RNA transcripts. The first-round RT-PCR employed HTBI primers together with the Qiagen OneStep RT-PCR kit. A multiplex PCR was then performed as the second round. TCRdb processed the multiplex PCR reads anew with MiXCR; each CDR3 protein has one entry. The sample yields about 620,000 distinct CDR3 sequences, approximately 22% seen once. J is TRBJ2-3 and V is TRBV5-1, with 7 positions matching TRBD1. The TCR comes from a woman aged 18 to 35 with stable Graves' hyperthyroidism. Some clones in this sample may be carry-over from other donors' samples. The sample comprised peripheral blood. The CDR3 region has the DNA TGCGCCAGCAGCTTAGACAGGGATCTAGGAGATACGCAGTATTTT. Translating gives CASSLDRDLGDTQYF.